The rows below give T cell receptor beta chains drawn from one sample of a study of T-cell memory formation after mild COVID-19. Each CDR3 protein is one row after TCRdb ran MiXCR on the 5' RACE reads. The table includes roughly 220,000 distinct CDR3 sequences, just over 9.5% detected once. The sample was PBMCs or a T cell subset sorted from them (not recorded which). Receptors originate from a man aged 18 to 35 who had mild COVID-19 (a few samples of this study predate the infection). Cell type and time point are not known. Both conserved end residues are part of each CDR3. D genes are given only for firm matches. Expanded clones get a size class; other rows say once, few or many, or leave the size out.

- few TRBJ2-2 TRBV2 13 CASIDTGTGELFF TGTGCCAGCATCGATACAGGGACCGGGGAGCTGTTTTTT
TRBD2 few TRBJ2-5 TRBV28 16 CASSPTSGGARETQYF TGTGCCAGCAGTCCGACTAGCGGGGGAGCCCGAGAGACCCAGTACTTC
TRBD2 - TRBJ2-1 TRBV7-9 15 CASSLSGLAGLGEFF TGTGCCAGCAGCTTATCAGGGCTAGCGGGACTCGGGGAGTTCTTC
- few TRBJ2-2 TRBV6-5 19 CASSPHPIGQRQNTGELFF TGTGCCAGCAGCCCGCATCCGATCGGACAGCGACAAAACACCGGGGAGCTGTTTTTT
- many TRBJ2-5 TRBV12-3/TRBV12-4 14 CASSLVQTQETQYF TGTGCCAGCAGTTTGGTACAGACCCAAGAGACCCAGTACTTC
TRBD1 few TRBJ1-5 TRBV6-2/TRBV6-3 15 CASSPRTGEGQPQHF TGTGCCAGCAGTCCCCGGACAGGGGAGGGCCAGCCCCAGCATTTT
- - TRBJ2-7 TRBV7-9 11 CASSSTGAQYF TGTGCCAGCAGCTCGACCGGCGCGCAGTACTTC
- few TRBJ2-7 TRBV18 14 CASSPKGGPYEQYF TGTGCCAGCTCACCTAAGGGGGGACCCTACGAGCAGTACTTC
TRBD2 - TRBJ2-1 TRBV7-2 17 CASSLGILAGGLHEQFF TGTGCCAGCAGCTTAGGGATACTAGCGGGGGGGCTCCATGAGCAGTTCTTC
TRBD2 - TRBJ2-3 TRBV4-3 16 CASSHTSGGATDTQYF TGCGCCAGCAGCCACACTAGCGGGGGGGCTACAGATACGCAGTATTTT
- few TRBJ1-1 TRBV6-2/TRBV6-3 14 CASSSRPPGAKAFF TGTGCCAGCAGTTCTAGGCCCCCGGGGGCTAAAGCTTTCTTT
- many TRBJ1-2 TRBV2 12 CASRETGDGYTF TGTGCCAGCAGAGAAACGGGTGATGGCTACACCTTC
- many TRBJ2-5 TRBV7-6 13 CASSLVGLETQYF TGTGCCAGCAGCTTAGTTGGTTTAGAGACCCAGTACTTC
- few TRBJ2-4 TRBV9 14 CASSVDAGKNIQYF TGTGCCAGCAGCGTAGATGCGGGGAAAAACATTCAGTACTTC
- few TRBJ2-7 TRBV30 14 CAWSAGTAFYEQYF TGTGCCTGGAGTGCCGGGACCGCTTTCTACGAGCAGTACTTC
TRBD1 many TRBJ1-1 TRBV5-5 16 CASSVRQGRMNTEAFF TGTGCCAGCAGCGTTCGACAGGGGCGAATGAACACTGAAGCTTTCTTT
- few TRBJ2-2 TRBV5-1 17 CASSFASGNANTGELFF TGCGCCAGCAGCTTCGCCTCAGGGAACGCGAACACCGGGGAGCTGTTTTTT
- - TRBJ1-1 TRBV12-5 15 CASGLVVTVNTEAFF TGTGCTAGTGGTTTGGTGGTTACAGTGAACACTGAAGCTTTCTTT
- - TRBJ2-2 TRBV5-1 14 CASSLASWAGELFF TGCGCCAGCAGCCTAGCGAGTTGGGCCGGGGAGCTGTTTTTT
- - TRBJ1-1 TRBV5-6 14 CASSWGSDRLEAFF TGTGCCAGCAGCTGGGGGTCGGACCGACTTGAAGCTTTCTTT
TRBD2 - TRBJ2-1 TRBV7-3 18 CASSSRPRGGSSYNEQFF TGTGCCAGCAGCTCCCGTCCGCGGGGGGGTAGCTCCTACAATGAGCAGTTCTTC
- few TRBJ2-1 TRBV5-1 14 CASSTGFSYNEQFF TGCGCCAGCAGCACGGGGTTCTCCTACAATGAGCAGTTCTTC
- many TRBJ2-7 TRBV5-1 14 CASSLATSSYEQYF TGTGCCAGCAGCTTAGCGACGTCCTCCTACGAGCAGTACTTC
- few TRBJ1-3 TRBV12-3/TRBV12-4 15 CASSLGFDSGNTIYF TGTGCCAGCAGTTTAGGATTCGACAGCGGAAACACCATATATTTT
- many TRBJ1-5 TRBV12-3/TRBV12-4 16 CASSYSPAGLSQPQHF TGTGCCAGCAGTTATAGCCCCGCAGGGTTGAGTCAGCCCCAGCATTTT
TRBD2 many TRBJ2-3 TRBV4-2 14 CASSRGGPEDTQYF TGTGCCAGCAGCCGGGGGGGACCTGAGGATACGCAGTATTTT
TRBD1 many TRBJ2-2 TRBV25-1 16 CASSKTLGQGDGELFF TGTGCCAGCAGTAAGACGTTGGGACAGGGGGACGGGGAGCTGTTTTTT
- few TRBJ2-3 TRBV6-5 14 CASTLANRPDTQYF TGTGCCAGCACCCTGGCTAACCGGCCAGATACGCAGTATTTT
TRBD2 - TRBJ2-1 TRBV7-9 16 CASSLGGLAGVYEQFF TGTGCCAGCAGCTTAGGAGGACTAGCGGGGGTCTATGAGCAGTTCTTC
TRBD2 few TRBJ2-3 TRBV6-5 14 CASREAGFTDTQYF TGTGCCAGCAGGGAAGCGGGGTTCACAGATACGCAGTATTTT
TRBD2 few TRBJ2-5 TRBV6-5 15 CASRPSGGASRSQYF TGTGCCAGCAGGCCTAGCGGGGGGGCCTCGAGGTCCCAGTACTTC
TRBD2 - TRBJ2-5 TRBV10-2 15 CASSKGLAGTGTQYF TGCGCCAGCAGTAAGGGACTAGCGGGGACCGGGACCCAGTACTTC
- many TRBJ2-3 TRBV6-2/TRBV6-3 15 CASSYIQSSTDTQYF TGTGCCAGCAGTTACATACAGTCCAGCACAGATACGCAGTATTTT
TRBD2 many TRBJ2-1 TRBV5-1 14 CASSPLSGGDEQFF TGCGCCAGCAGCCCCCTTAGCGGGGGAGATGAGCAGTTCTTC
- many TRBJ1-4 TRBV4-2 15 CASSQDGRLNEKLFF TGTGCCAGCAGCCAAGACGGCAGGCTGAATGAAAAACTGTTTTTT
- many TRBJ1-1 TRBV7-6 16 CASSFGIGGSGTEAFF TGTGCCAGCAGCTTTGGGATAGGGGGGTCCGGCACTGAAGCTTTCTTT
- few TRBJ2-4 TRBV7-9 16 CASSLVAREIKNIQYF TGTGCCAGCAGCTTAGTCGCCAGGGAGATAAAAAACATTCAGTACTTC
- - TRBJ2-1 TRBV5-1 15 CASTVGGASYNEQFF TGCGCCAGCACCGTTGGGGGGGCCTCCTACAATGAGCAGTTCTTC
- many TRBJ1-1 TRBV11-2 11 CASSPAGQAFF TGTGCCAGCAGCCCAGCTGGACAAGCTTTCTTT
- - TRBJ2-7 TRBV30 11 CAWSRRYEQYF TGTGCCTGGAGTAGGCGCTACGAGCAGTACTTC
- many TRBJ2-6 TRBV29-1 17 CSPPPGLRFSGANVLTF TGCAGCCCCCCTCCAGGCCTCCGCTTCTCTGGGGCCAACGTCCTGACTTTC
TRBD1 - TRBJ1-1 TRBV11-1 14 CASSLRQGADEAFF TGTGCCAGCAGCTTACGACAGGGGGCGGATGAAGCTTTCTTT
- many TRBJ2-7 TRBV3-1 14 CASSQNRGGGEQYF TGTGCCAGCAGCCAAAACAGGGGAGGAGGCGAGCAGTACTTC
TRBD2 - TRBJ2-3 TRBV20-1 14 CSAERGVGADTQYF TGCAGTGCCGAGCGGGGGGTAGGGGCAGATACGCAGTATTTT
- few TRBJ2-5 TRBV9 14 CASSVAGVEETQYF TGTGCCAGCAGCGTAGCGGGGGTTGAAGAGACCCAGTACTTC
TRBD2 - TRBJ2-1 TRBV5-1 15 CASSSIGPPGGEQFF TGCGCCAGCAGCTCGATAGGACCGCCGGGGGGTGAGCAGTTCTTC
- - TRBJ2-2 TRBV3-2 17 CASSPPLGGGEPGELFF TGTGCCAGCAGCCCACCTCTTGGCGGGGGGGAGCCCGGGGAGCTGTTTTTT
TRBD2 few TRBJ2-5 TRBV6-5 15 CASSLRAGGQETQYF TGTGCCAGCAGCCTCCGGGCGGGGGGCCAGGAGACCCAGTACTTC
- few TRBJ2-3 TRBV4-1 17 CASSPYPSGVGTDTQYF TGCGCCAGCAGCCCATACCCCTCTGGTGTCGGCACAGATACGCAGTATTTT
TRBD2 few TRBJ2-1 TRBV5-4 16 CASSLKTLAGYNEQFF TGTGCCAGCAGCTTGAAGACTCTAGCGGGGTACAATGAGCAGTTCTTC
- - TRBJ2-5 TRBV12-3/TRBV12-4 10 CASRSETQYF TGTGCCAGTCGGTCTGAGACCCAGTACTTC
- many TRBJ1-2 TRBV10-3 15 CAISDSVRSSYGYTF TGTGCCATCAGTGATTCGGTTCGTTCGAGCTATGGCTACACCTTC
- few TRBJ1-2 TRBV6-6 13 CASSDRKDYGYTF TGTGCCAGCAGTGACAGGAAGGACTATGGCTACACCTTC
- - TRBJ2-3 TRBV4-2 14 CASSQAASTDTQYF TGTGCCAGCAGCCAAGCCGCTAGCACAGATACGCAGTATTTT
- - TRBJ1-3 TRBV2 14 CASSDQGSGNTIYF TGTGCCAGCAGTGATCAGGGGAGCGGAAACACCATATATTTT
- - TRBJ1-6 TRBV6-2/TRBV6-3 16 CASRRRIPSVGSPLHF TGTGCCAGCAGACGACGGATACCTTCAGTGGGCTCACCCCTCCACTTT
- - TRBJ1-3 TRBV28 14 CASGGITGGNTIYF TGTGCCAGCGGGGGTATTACAGGCGGAAACACCATATATTTT
- many TRBJ1-2 TRBV6-5 13 CASRAQGYYGYTF TGTGCCAGCAGGGCACAGGGTTACTATGGCTACACCTTC
TRBD1 many TRBJ1-2 TRBV12-3/TRBV12-4 15 CASTLQARQGAGYTF TGTGCCAGCACCCTCCAAGCGAGACAGGGTGCCGGCTACACCTTC
- - TRBJ1-1 TRBV3-1 17 CASSQDSPLHKNTEAFF TGTGCCAGCAGCCAAGACAGTCCCCTCCATAAGAACACTGAAGCTTTCTTT